The rows below give T cell receptor beta chains drawn from one sample of a study of OX40 agonist ivuxolimab in advanced cancers. The assay was immunoSEQ multiplex PCR, and TCRdb's table has in-frame clones only and misses some. The sample lists tens of thousands of clones, 77% occurring once. Sequencing was performed on CD4+ or CD8+ T cells sorted from blood, taken in a trial of the OX40 agonist ivuxolimab. All receptors come from an adult with an advanced solid tumor such as melanoma, head and neck, liver or kidney cancer. CDR3s include the opening cysteine and the closing phenylalanine or tryptophan. The order of the fields is J gene, V gene, CDR3 protein.

TRBJ2-7 | TRBV19 | CASRTPGSYEQYF
TRBJ2-7 | TRBV14 | CASSPRTPSEQYF
TRBJ2-7 | TRBV19 | CASSTPGGSGGNEQYF
TRBJ2-7 | TRBV10-2 | CASSERLAGSYEQYF
TRBJ1-2 | TRBV15 | CATSRDWLGVSGYTF
TRBJ1-1 | TRBV6-5 | CASSYSFPTEAFF
TRBJ2-3 | TRBV4-2 | CASSLGSGVSTDTQYF
TRBJ2-3 | TRBV7-9 | CASSLKRTSGPDTQYF
TRBJ2-5 | TRBV7-6 | CASSTERQETQYF
TRBJ2-1 | TRBV11-3 | CASSETSGWGGHEQFF
TRBJ2-6 | TRBV28 | CASSLMRSGANVLTF
TRBJ1-4 | TRBV5-8 | CASKRPPRNEKLFF
TRBJ2-1 | TRBV27 | CASSSLTGGLIFNNEQFF
TRBJ1-1 | TRBV29-1 | CSVEDPPVQRTEAFF
TRBJ2-2 | TRBV19 | CASTVGVTYTGELFF
TRBJ1-5 | TRBV6-1 | CASLTDGWVNQPQHF
TRBJ2-7 | TRBV18 | CASSAYRGLYEQYF
TRBJ2-7 | TRBV9 | CASSVAGMGEQYF
TRBJ2-3 | TRBV7-9 | CASSLDRADTQYF
TRBJ2-3 | TRBV7-2 | CASSLVSGRADTQYF
TRBJ2-3 | TRBV9 | CASSGTPKPTDTQYF
TRBJ2-1 | TRBV19 | CASSIPPNEQFF
TRBJ1-4 | TRBV7-9 | CASSLSEKLFF
TRBJ1-1 | TRBV5-1 | CASSLDGVRVTEAFF
TRBJ2-1 | TRBV6-4 | CASSESTSADEQFF
TRBJ2-3 | TRBV9 | CASSDEDRGTDTQYF
TRBJ2-1 | TRBV7-7 | CASSFQLAGDAEQFF
TRBJ1-5 | TRBV28 | CASSSVGGGGGDFRRDQPQHF
TRBJ2-7 | TRBV2 | CASSSFYEQYF
. | TRBV14 | CASNKGVGEQYF
TRBJ2-7 | TRBV6-1 | CASSETHPGRYVEQYF
TRBJ2-7 | TRBV29-1 | CSVWDRGIYEQYF
TRBJ1-2 | TRBV11-2 | CASSLVVGNYGYTF
TRBJ2-1 | TRBV7-6 | CAIQNIAENNEQFF
TRBJ1-1 | TRBV29-1 | CSVARSSGTEAFF
TRBJ1-4 | TRBV4-3 | CASSPILVAYNEKLFF
TRBJ1-1 | TRBV2 | CASNTGQGTDEAFF
TRBJ1-5 | TRBV2 | CASSVAGGNQPQHF
TRBJ2-5 | TRBV9 | CASSVRPGKVSSQETQYF
TRBJ2-3 | TRBV30 | CAWSATSGLYTQYF
TRBJ1-4 | TRBV11-3 | CASSSGQGGEKLFF
TRBJ1-1 | TRBV18 | CASSSDSQTEAFF
TRBJ2-7 | TRBV4-1 | CASSLETGGIYEQYF
TRBJ2-7 | TRBV9 | CASSSIRAGTGGSEQYF
TRBJ2-5 | TRBV27 | CASRTGQGRGETQYF
TRBJ1-1 | TRBV5-4 | CASSPSSRNTEAFF
TRBJ2-7 | TRBV6-6 | CASSYSSGEQYF
TRBJ2-2 | TRBV28 | CASSFRRTGELFF
TRBJ2-5 | TRBV6-6 | CASSPLGGVKTQYF
TRBJ2-1 | TRBV4-2 | CASSPTKGLAAYNEQFF
TRBJ1-6 | TRBV7-3 | CASSFAGDSPLHF
TRBJ2-2 | TRBV4-2 | CASSQDRIGGWSTGELFF
TRBJ1-1 | TRBV6-4 | CASSTGERTEAFF
TRBJ2-5 | TRBV6-6 | CASSYRETQYF
TRBJ1-6 | TRBV6-6 | CASSSGQKNSPLHF